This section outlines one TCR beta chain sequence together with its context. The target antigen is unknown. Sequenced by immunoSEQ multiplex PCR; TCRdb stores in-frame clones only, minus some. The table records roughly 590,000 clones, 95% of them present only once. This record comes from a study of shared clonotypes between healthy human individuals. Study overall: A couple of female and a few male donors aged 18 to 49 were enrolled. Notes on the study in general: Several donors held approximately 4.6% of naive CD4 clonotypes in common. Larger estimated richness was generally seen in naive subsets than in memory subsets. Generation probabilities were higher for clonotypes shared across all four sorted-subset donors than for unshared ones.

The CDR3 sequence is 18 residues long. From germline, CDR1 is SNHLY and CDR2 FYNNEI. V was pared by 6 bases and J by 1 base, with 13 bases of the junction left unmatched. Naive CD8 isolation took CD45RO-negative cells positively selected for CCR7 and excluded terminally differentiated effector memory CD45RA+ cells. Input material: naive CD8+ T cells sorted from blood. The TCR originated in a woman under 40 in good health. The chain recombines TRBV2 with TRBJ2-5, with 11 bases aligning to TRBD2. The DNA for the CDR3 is TGTGCCAGCAGCATAGGGACTAGCGGAGGTGGGATCCAAGAGACCCAGTACTTC. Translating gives CASSIGTSGGGIQETQYF. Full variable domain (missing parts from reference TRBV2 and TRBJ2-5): EPEVTQTPSHQVTQMGQEVILRCVPISNHLYFYWYRQILGQKVEFLVSFYNNEISEKSEIFDDQFSVERPDGSNFTLKIRSTKLEDSAMYFCASSIGTSGGGIQETQYFGPGTRLLVL.